One sample yielded the 20 T cell receptor beta chains listed below, sequenced in a study of T-cell reconstitution after alpha-beta-depleted transplantation in children. The library targeted TCRbeta and was prepared with unique molecular identifiers. One entry per CDR3 protein, called by TCRdb with MiXCR from the PCR reads. The sample has about 580,000 distinct CDR3 sequences; about 21% are singletons. The starting material was PBMCs, mostly from graft donor cells, obtained 360 days after TCRalphabeta/CD19-depleted stem cell transplant. The receptor set was obtained from a boy in the first two years of life who had a stem cell transplant for acute myeloid leukemia, so the T cells may come from the graft donor.

The rearrangement links TRBV2 to TRBJ2-7, with a weak D call TRBD2 (6 bases). Germline CDR1 reads SNHLY; CDR2 reads FYNNEI. The CDR3 is made up of 11 amino acids. Between the trimmed V and J ends, which lost 8 bases and 3 bases, there was a span of 8 bases. CDR3 residues: CASGGIYEQYF. The CDR3 DNA reads as TGTGCCAGCGGCGGGATCTACGAGCAGTACTTC.

This sequence joins TRBV11-2 and TRBJ2-1; either TRBD1 or TRBD2 may supply D (5 bases each). Trimming shortened V by 4 bases and J by 0 bases, and 22 bases separated the two germline ends. The germline V gene has CDR1 SGHAT and CDR2 FQNNGV. The CDR3 spans 19 residues. CDR3 sequence: CASSSHVGRGPSSYNEQFF. The CDR3 nucleotides are TGTGCCAGCAGCTCCCATGTTGGTCGGGGCCCAAGCTCCTACAATGAGCAGTTCTTC.

This chain joins TRBV7-9 and TRBJ1-3; no clear D gene. The length of the CDR3 is 12 residues. CDR1 SEHNR and CDR2 FQNEAQ come from the germline V gene (reference sequence). Trimming took off 5 bases at V and 8 bases at J, with 10 bases between the two ends. Here the CDR3 DNA reads TGTGCCAGCAGCCCGGACGTGGACACCATATATTTT. This codes for CASSPDVDTIYF.

The chain employs TRBV6-4 and TRBJ2-7, with D uncertain. The CDR3 is 12 amino acids. V dropped 9 bases and J dropped 2 bases, with 11 bases sitting between them. Germline loops: CDR1 MRHNA, CDR2 SNTAGT. The CDR3 here is CARTRITYEQYF. The CDR3 coding sequence is TGTGCCAGGACAAGGATTACCTACGAGCAGTACTTC.

Comment on this clonotype: Possible read error: a much larger clone is one base away. V gene TRBV20-1 combines with J gene TRBJ2-5, with 7 bases fitting TRBD2. The germline V gene encodes CDR1 DFQATT and CDR2 SNEGSKA (reference sequence). This CDR3 is built from 14 residues. CDR3 in DNA: TGCAGTGCTAGAGATCAAGCTAGCGGAGAGGCCCAGTACTTC. Encoded protein: CSARDQASGEAQYF.

The V call is TRBV11-2, the J call TRBJ2-1, with D unclear. This CDR3 contains 13 residues. V lost 5 bases, J lost 8 bases, and 13 bases lay in between. Germline V gene lookup returns CDR1 SGHAT and CDR2 FQNNGV. Written as DNA, the CDR3 is TGTGCCAGCAGCCTCTCTCCCCGCGATGAGCAGTTCTTC. Translation: CASSLSPRDEQFF.

This clonotype occurred a few times. V is TRBV29-1 and J is TRBJ1-2, with TRBD1 matching 7 bases. From germline, CDR1 is SQVTM and CDR2 ANQGSEA. V lost 5 bases and J lost 4; bases outside the gene matches: 10. The CDR3 runs to 14 residues. CDR3 in DNA: TGCAGCGTTAGACCATTAGGGACAGCCTATGGCTACACCTTC. This codes for CSVRPLGTAYGYTF.

V is TRBV20-1 and J is TRBJ1-1, with 8 bases matching TRBD1. V shed 3 bases, J shed 11 bases, and the junction held 8 bases outside the gene matches. CDR1 DFQATT and CDR2 SNEGSKA come from the germline V gene (reference sequence). This CDR3 comprises 12 residues. CDR3: CSASDRGWRAFF. The DNA for the CDR3 is TGCAGTGCTAGCGACAGGGGTTGGCGGGCTTTCTTT.

This clonotype came up many times. This sequence joins TRBV7-2 and TRBJ2-3, with 7 bases that match TRBD2. CDR1 SGHTA and CDR2 FQGNSA come from the germline V gene. The CDR3 is 16 residues long. J lost 7 bases, V lost 5 bases, and 15 bases had no gene match. The CDR3, as DNA: TGTGCCAGCAGCCGAGCTTGGGGCACAGCGGGGAATACGCAGTATTTT. This gives the protein CASSRAWGTAGNTQYF.

The J gene is TRBJ1-2, the V gene TRBV20-1; no clear D gene. V lost 1 base and J 0 bases, leaving 6 bases between the germline ends. The CDR3 covers 13 residues. Germline-derived CDR1 and CDR2 are DFQATT and SNEGSKA (reference sequence). The CDR3 protein is CSARAAPNYGYTF. CDR3 DNA sequence: TGCAGTGCTAGAGCGGCTCCTAACTATGGCTACACCTTC.

V is TRBV11-2 and J is TRBJ2-7, with 9 bases fitting TRBD2. Losses at the gene ends were 6 bases for V and 4 bases for J; bases not matched to a gene: 19. Germline CDR1 SGHAT, CDR2 FQNNGV. The CDR3 has 18 amino acids. For the CDR3, the DNA is TGTGCCAGCAGTCCCTCGTGGGCGGGGGGGAGAGCGGAATACGAGCAGTACTTC. The encoded protein is CASSPSWAGGRAEYEQYF.

The J gene is TRBJ2-1, the V gene TRBV20-1; 10 bases map to TRBD2. V shed 5 bases and J 6 bases; nucleotides not matched to a gene: 4. The CDR3 loop spans 13 amino acids. Germline V CDR1 and CDR2: DFQATT, SNEGSKA (reference sequence). The CDR3 DNA sequence: TGCAGTGCTGCTAGCGGGAGTTTCAATGAGCAGTTCTTC. Its protein product is CSAASGSFNEQFF.

This clonotype was seen many times. The CDR3 here is CSARVPSGGPTDTQYF. CDR3 nucleotides: TGCAGTGCTAGGGTGCCGAGCGGGGGGCCGACTGATACGCAGTATTTT. This chain links TRBV20-1 with TRBJ2-3, with 9 bases matching TRBD2. V shed 3 bases, J shed 6 bases, and the junction held 13 bases outside the gene matches. CDR3 length: 16 residues. Germline lookup yields CDR1 DFQATT and CDR2 SNEGSKA (reference sequence).

This clonotype was detected ten times or more. This chain uses TRBV12-3 or TRBV12-4 with TRBJ1-2; weak D call: TRBD1 (5 bases). There are 13 residues in the CDR3. V lost 6 bases and J 4 bases, leaving 12 bases between the germline ends. CDR3 DNA: TGTGCCAGCAGACCGGACATCCCCTATGGCTACACCTTC. It yields the protein CASRPDIPYGYTF.

This clonotype was recorded only once. The junction differs from germline at one of its ends, possibly a read error. The gene calls are TRBV28 and TRBJ2-1; D is unresolved. The CDR3 consists of 15 residues. The germline gives CDR1 MDHEN, CDR2 SYDVKM. The CDR3 DNA sequence: TGTGCCAGCAGTCCAGGATCATGGCGCGTCGATGACCAGTTCTTC. Translating gives CASSPGSWRVDDQFF.

This clonotype turned up a few times. The chain carries TRBV7-9 and TRBJ1-2; 8 bases match TRBD1. The CDR3 contains 16 residues. The trim removed 5 bases at V and 4 bases at J, leaving 12 bases unmatched. Germline V gene data show CDR1 as SEHNR and CDR2 as FQNEAQ (reference sequence). In DNA, the CDR3 is TGTGCCAGCAGCCTCACGCAGGGGGCATTGAGCTATGGCTACACCTTC. It translates to CASSLTQGALSYGYTF.

This chain links TRBV20-1 with TRBJ2-7; D is unresolved. V was clipped by 4 bases and J by 0 bases, with 13 bases between them. In germline, CDR1 is DFQATT, CDR2 SNEGSKA (reference sequence). This CDR3 contains 14 residues. The CDR3 DNA reads TGCAGTGCTAACCCCGACTGGAGCTCCTACGAGCAGTACTTC. It codes for CSANPDWSSYEQYF.

This chain connects TRBV12-5 to TRBJ2-1; the D is unclear. V dropped 3 bases and J dropped 2 bases, with 5 bases sitting between them. CDR3 length: 13 amino acids. Germline-derived CDR1 and CDR2 are LGHNT and FRNRAP. Here the CDR3 DNA reads TGTGCTAGTGGTTTAGGTACCTACAATGAGCAGTTCTTC. Amino acids: CASGLGTYNEQFF.

The chain recombines TRBV18 with TRBJ2-1; D might be TRBD1 (6 bases). Germline CDR1 reads KGHSH; CDR2 reads LQKENI. V shed 5 bases and J shed 2 bases, with 16 bases lying between them. This CDR3 contains 16 residues. The CDR3: CASSSVRGQTYNEQFF. In DNA, the CDR3 is TGTGCCAGCTCATCCGTCCGGGGACAAACCTACAATGAGCAGTTCTTC.

V is TRBV20-1 and J is TRBJ1-5, with D perhaps matching TRBD1 (5 bases). CDR1 DFQATT and CDR2 SNEGSKA come from the germline V gene (reference sequence). CDR3 length equals 15 residues. V was shortened by 0 bases and J by 2 bases, with 11 bases between the two germline ends. CDR3 protein: CSARDRGVGNQPQHF. Here the CDR3 DNA reads TGCAGTGCTAGAGATAGGGGCGTGGGCAATCAGCCCCAGCATTTT.